This T cell receptor beta chain is drawn from a study of T cells in localized non-small cell lung cancer. J gave up 5 bases and V 4 bases, and 7 bases lay outside the gene matches. The CDR3 is made up of 16 amino acids. CDR1 is SGHDN, CDR2 FVKESK, per germline. Study findings and constraints: Across samples, adjacent lung featured a median around 60 of the top 100 tumor clones.

Generated by immunoSEQ multiplex PCR, the TCRdb table keeps only in-frame clones and is missing some. The table includes 6,200 or so clones, about 91% detected once. This clone was counted only a few times. Its antigen remains unidentified. The starting material was peripheral blood, obtained before any cancer treatment. The source of this sequence is a male donor older than 55 with stage I lung adenocarcinoma. The rearrangement links TRBV14 to TRBJ1-4; TRBD1 aligns across 10 bases. CDR3 loop: CASSLRTGGENEKLFF. In DNA form, the CDR3 reads TGTGCCAGCAGCCTTCGGACAGGGGGAGAAAATGAAAAACTGTTTTTT. The full variable domain, rest sourced from reference TRBV14 and TRBJ1-4, is EAGVTQFPSHSVIEKGQTVTLRCDPISGHDNLYWYRRVMGKEIKFLLHFVKESKQDESGMPNNRFLAERTGGTYSTLKVQPAELEDSGVYFCASSLRTGGENEKLFFGSGTQLSVL.